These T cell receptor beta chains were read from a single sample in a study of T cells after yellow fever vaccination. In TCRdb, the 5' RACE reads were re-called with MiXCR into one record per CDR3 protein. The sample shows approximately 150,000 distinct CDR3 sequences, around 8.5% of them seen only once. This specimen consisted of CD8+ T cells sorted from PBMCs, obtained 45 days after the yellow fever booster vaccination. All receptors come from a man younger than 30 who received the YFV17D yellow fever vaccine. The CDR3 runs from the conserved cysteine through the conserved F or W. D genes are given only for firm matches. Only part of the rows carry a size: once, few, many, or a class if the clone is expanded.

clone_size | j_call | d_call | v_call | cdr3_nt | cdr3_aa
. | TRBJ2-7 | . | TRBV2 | TGTGCCAGCACTGGGACCTACGAGCAGTACTTC | CASTGTYEQYF
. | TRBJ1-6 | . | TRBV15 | TGTGCCACCAGCAGTATAACAGGGAATTCACCCCTCCACTTT | CATSSITGNSPLHF
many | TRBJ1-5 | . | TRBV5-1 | TGCGCCAGCAGCTTGGCGATAAACCAGCCCCAGCATTTT | CASSLAINQPQHF
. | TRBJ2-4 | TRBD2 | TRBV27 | TGTGCCAGCAGCCCGGCCAGCGGGGTCCGGGGAAACATTCAGTACTTC | CASSPASGVRGNIQYF
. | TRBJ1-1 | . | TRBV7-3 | TGTGCCAGCAACTCTCCCCCGAACACTGAAGCTTTCTTT | CASNSPPNTEAFF
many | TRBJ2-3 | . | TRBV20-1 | TGCAGTGCTAGATCCGTAGATACGCAGTATTTT | CSARSVDTQYF
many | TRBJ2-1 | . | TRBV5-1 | TGCGCCAGCAGCTCGACAGGATACCTCAGCTCCTACAATGAGCAGTTCTTC | CASSSTGYLSSYNEQFF
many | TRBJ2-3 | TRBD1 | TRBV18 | TGTGCCAGCTCACCACCCGCCGGGACAGGGATCACAGATACGCAGTATTTT | CASSPPAGTGITDTQYF
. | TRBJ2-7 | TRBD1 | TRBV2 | TGTGCCAGCAGTGAAGCTAGGTGGGACAGATTCTACGAGCAGTACTTC | CASSEARWDRFYEQYF
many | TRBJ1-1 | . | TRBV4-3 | TGCGCCAGCAGCCAAGATCCGATACATACTCAACGACTGCCCTACACTGAAGCTTTCTTT | CASSQDPIHTQRLPYTEAFF
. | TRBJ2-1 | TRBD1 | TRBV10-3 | TGTGCCACTACAGTGGGGGGACAGGGCATCGATGAGCAGTTCTTC | CATTVGGQGIDEQFF
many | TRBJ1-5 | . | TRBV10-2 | TGCGCCAGCAGTGAGTCCCCGGGGAATAGCAATCAGCCCCAGCATTTT | CASSESPGNSNQPQHF
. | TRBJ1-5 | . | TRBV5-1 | TGCGCCAGCAGAGTGGACAGCAATCAGCCCCAGCATTTT | CASRVDSNQPQHF
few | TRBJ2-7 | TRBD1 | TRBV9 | TGTGCCAGCAGTCCGGACAGGGCAAGCGAGCAGTACTTC | CASSPDRASEQYF
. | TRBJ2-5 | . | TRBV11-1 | TGTGCCAGCAGCCCCCCTCTGGGACCCATGCAAGAGACCCAGTACTTC | CASSPPLGPMQETQYF
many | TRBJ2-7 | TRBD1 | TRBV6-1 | TGTGCCAGCAGTGACACTGGGGACAGCTCCTACGAGCAGTACTTC | CASSDTGDSSYEQYF
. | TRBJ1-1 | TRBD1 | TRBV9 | TGTGCCAGCAGCGTAGCCAGGGGGGGGAACACTGAAGCTTTCTTT | CASSVARGGNTEAFF
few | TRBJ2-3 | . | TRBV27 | TGTGCCAGCAGTTACTTAACCTCCGGGGCAGATACGCAGTATTTT | CASSYLTSGADTQYF
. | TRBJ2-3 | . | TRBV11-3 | TGTGCCAGCAGCTTAGATGATGTGGGAAAGGGGTTGACCCCAGATACGCAGTATTTT | CASSLDDVGKGLTPDTQYF
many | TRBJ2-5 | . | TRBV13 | TGTGCCAGCAGCTTGGGCTTAGGGGGGAGTCAGGAGACCCAGTACTTC | CASSLGLGGSQETQYF
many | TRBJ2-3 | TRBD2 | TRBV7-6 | TGTGCCAGCAGCTTAGCCGGGACTAGCTTGGGGGATACGCAGTATTTT | CASSLAGTSLGDTQYF
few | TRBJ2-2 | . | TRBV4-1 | TGCGCCAGCAGCGCGGACAAATACACCGGGGAGCTGTTTTTT | CASSADKYTGELFF
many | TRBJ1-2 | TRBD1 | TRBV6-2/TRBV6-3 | TGTGCCAGCAGTCCACCGGGACAGGGGAAGGGCTACACCTTC | CASSPPGQGKGYTF
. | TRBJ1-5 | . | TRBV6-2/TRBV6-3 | TGTGCCAGCAGGCCCCCGGACGGTAGCAATCAGCCCCAGCATTTT | CASRPPDGSNQPQHF
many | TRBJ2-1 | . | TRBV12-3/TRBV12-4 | TGTGCCAGCAGTTTCTATCGGACAATATCGAATGAGCAGTTCTTC | CASSFYRTISNEQFF
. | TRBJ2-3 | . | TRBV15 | TGTGCCACCAGCAGAGACGCGGGGTTAAGCACAGATACGCAGTATTTT | CATSRDAGLSTDTQYF
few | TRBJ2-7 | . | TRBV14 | TGTGCCAGCAGCCGAAGTGCAGGGTTATCCTCCTACGAGCAGTACTTC | CASSRSAGLSSYEQYF
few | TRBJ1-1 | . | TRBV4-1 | TGCGCCAGCAGCCAAGAGGGGGGAATGGAAGCTTTCTTT | CASSQEGGMEAFF